The source of this T cell receptor (beta chain) is a study of blood T cells in healthy people across ages. Points from the study as a whole: Donor CMV status was unknown, possibly confounding expanded clonotype changes. Observed TCR beta diversity showed a strong correlation with the percentage of naive T cells as measured by flow cytometry.

This clonotype has a handful of counts. Its antigen is currently unknown. A J-beta primer mix and a sample-barcoded 5' primer were used in a second PCR of about 7 to 12 cycles. TCRdb processed the 5' RACE reads anew with MiXCR; each CDR3 protein has one entry. The table lists about 1.5 million distinct CDR3 sequences, approximately 39% of them singletons, with 4% in the top ten. After removal of 3 bases from V and 3 bases from J, the junction contained 7 bases not matched to a gene. This CDR3 is 15 amino acids long. The germline CDR1 and CDR2 sequences are SGHDN and FVKESK. The rearrangement uses TRBV14 and TRBJ1-2, with TRBD1 matching 7 bases. This TCR was recovered from a woman under 30 in good health. The sequencing input was blood. CDR3 coding DNA: TGTGCCAGCAGCCACCGAGGAGGGGGCGACTATGGCTACACCTTC. The encoded protein is CASSHRGGGDYGYTF.